This T cell receptor (beta chain) was sequenced in a study of regulatory T cells in long-lasting Graves disease. The wider study: Positivity for TSH receptor antibodies plus over 5 years of antithyroid drugs meant persistent Graves' disease.

This CDR3 is built from 15 residues. The V end lost 1 base, the J end lost 3 bases, and 10 bases lay between the germline ends. Germline lookup yields CDR1 MDHEN and CDR2 SYDVKM. General observations from the study: Persistent cases of Graves' showed reduced TCR diversity relative to newly diagnosed patients. TRBV28, TRBJ1-2 and TRBJ2-5 emerged as the favored segments in persistent disease.

Concerning this clonotype: Its cognate antigen is unknown.

iRepertoire HTBI primers and Arm-PCR of CDR3 regions built TCR beta libraries. TCRdb itself ran the multiplex PCR reads through MiXCR, one entry per CDR3 protein. The sample consists of about 660,000 distinct CDR3 sequences, about 30% of them appearing once. Described time point: persistent/refractory GD, antithyroid drugs over 5 years with positive TRAb. From PBMCs, RNA was extracted and then used to make the TCR library. Each of the patients was recruited from an endocrinology department situated in Xi'an, China. The specimen comprised peripheral blood mononuclear cells (PBMCs), sampled when the disease was refractory, from a patient treated with antithyroid drugs. The TCR sequence derives from a female donor with Graves disease. The chain has TRBV28 and TRBJ1-5; D gene unclear. CDR3 sequence: CASSLFRVHNQPQHF. The CDR3, as DNA: TGTGCCAGCAGTTTATTCCGGGTTCACAATCAGCCCCAGCATTTT.